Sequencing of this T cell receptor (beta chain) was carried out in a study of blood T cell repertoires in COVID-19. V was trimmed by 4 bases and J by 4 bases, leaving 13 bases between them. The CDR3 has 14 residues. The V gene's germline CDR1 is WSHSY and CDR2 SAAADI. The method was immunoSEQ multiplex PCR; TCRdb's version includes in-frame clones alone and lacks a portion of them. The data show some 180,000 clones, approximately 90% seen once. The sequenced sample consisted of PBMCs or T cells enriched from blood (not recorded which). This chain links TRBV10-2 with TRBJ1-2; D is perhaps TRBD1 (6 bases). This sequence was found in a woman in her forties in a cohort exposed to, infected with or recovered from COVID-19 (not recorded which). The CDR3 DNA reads TGCGCCAGCAGTGTGCGGGGGCCGAGCTATGGCTACACCTTC. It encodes CASSVRGPSYGYTF.